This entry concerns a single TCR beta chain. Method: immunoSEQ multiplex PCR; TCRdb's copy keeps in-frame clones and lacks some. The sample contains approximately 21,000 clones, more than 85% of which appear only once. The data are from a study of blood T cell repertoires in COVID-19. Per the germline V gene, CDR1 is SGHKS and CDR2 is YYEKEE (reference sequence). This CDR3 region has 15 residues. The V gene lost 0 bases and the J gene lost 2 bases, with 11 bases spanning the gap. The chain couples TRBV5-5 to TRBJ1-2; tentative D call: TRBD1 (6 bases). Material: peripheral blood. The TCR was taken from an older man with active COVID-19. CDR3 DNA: TGTGCCAGCAGCTTGGAACAGGGCGACAACTATGGCTACACCTTC. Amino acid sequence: CASSLEQGDNYGYTF.